What follows are 18 T cell receptor beta chains derived from one specimen sequenced in a study of shared clonotypes between healthy human individuals. Profiling relied on immunoSEQ multiplex PCR, and the TCRdb table lists in-frame clones only, not all of them. The sample contains around 940,000 clones, approximately 76% of which appear only once. The specimen sequenced was memory CD4+ T cells sorted from blood. Subset meaning: CD45RA-negative fraction. These receptors originate from a man aged 18 to 30 in good health.

CDR3 amino acids: CASSLDLQSGRRALHF. The DNA of the CDR3 is TGTGCCAGCAGCTTAGATCTACAGTCTGGGAGAAGGGCCCTCCACTTT. The rearrangement uses TRBV11-2 and TRBJ1-6; D remains unclear. CDR3 size: 16 residues. CDR1 and CDR2 (germline): SGHAT, FQNNGV. Trimming shortened V by 0 bases and J by 14 bases, and 20 bases separated the two germline ends.

This clone appeared once. In nucleotides, the CDR3 is TGTGCCAGCAGCTCCCAGGGGGAGACTGAAGCTTTCTTT. It is translated as CASSSQGETEAFF. The chain combines TRBV9 with TRBJ1-1; 7 nucleotides match TRBD1. This CDR3 comprises 13 residues. Per the germline V gene, CDR1 is SGDLS and CDR2 is YYNGEE. J was trimmed by 5 bases and V by 4 bases; bases with no gene match: 5.

The rearrangement links TRBV30 to TRBJ1-2; the D gene is possibly TRBD1 (5 bases). Germline lookup yields CDR1 GTSNPN and CDR2 SVGIG (reference sequence). V was cut by 4 bases and J by 6 bases, with 18 bases left in between. The CDR3 extends over 14 amino acids. In nucleotides, the CDR3 is TGTGCCTGGACCCTGGAACTGAGGGGCCATGGCTACACCTTC. Protein sequence: CAWTLELRGHGYTF.

This clone was counted many times. The V call is TRBV2, the J call TRBJ1-3; 7 bases line up with TRBD1. The CDR3 covers 14 residues. V trimming: 6 bases; J trimming: 0 bases; junction bases outside the gene matches: 2. The V gene's germline CDR1 is SNHLY and CDR2 FYNNEI. The CDR3 bases are TGTGCCAGCAGGGGACAGAGCTCTGGAAACACCATATATTTT. This translates into CASRGQSSGNTIYF.

The rearrangement links TRBV7-2 to TRBJ2-2; TRBD2 aligns across 10 bases. Germline CDR1 and CDR2: SGHTA and FQGNSA. The V gene end was trimmed by 6 bases and the J gene end by 1 base; junction bases not matched to a gene: 11. This CDR3 is built from 18 residues. CDR3 sequence: CASRKTSGPLQNTGELFF. DNA of the CDR3: TGTGCCAGCAGAAAGACTAGCGGGCCGCTTCAGAACACCGGGGAGCTGTTTTTT.

V usage is TRBV10-3 and J usage is TRBJ2-3; 9 bases map to TRBD2. The V segment lost 3 bases and the J segment 4 bases; nucleotides outside the gene matches: 2. The germline CDR1 and CDR2 sequences are ENHRY and SYGVKD. This CDR3 spans 14 amino acids. CDR3 nucleotide sequence: TGTGCCATCAGTGATAGCGGGAGTTCAGATACGCAGTATTTT. Its translation: CAISDSGSSDTQYF.

V gene TRBV5-1 combines with J gene TRBJ1-3; TRBD1 agrees at 9 bases. Germline CDR1 SGHRS, CDR2 YFSETQ. The CDR3 spans 14 residues. Trimming cost V 3 bases and J 8 bases; bases outside gene matches: 6. CDR3 nucleotide sequence: TGCGCCAGCAGCTGGGGGACAGGGCTGGACACCATATATTTT. This sequence encodes CASSWGTGLDTIYF.

The V and J genes are TRBV11-3 and TRBJ2-1; tentatively, D is TRBD2 (6 bases). The length of the CDR3 is 14 residues. The V gene's germline CDR1 is SGHNT and CDR2 YENEEA. V shed 1 base and J shed 9 bases, with 13 bases lying between them. The CDR3 sequence is CASSLAGAVAEQFF. CDR3 nucleotides: TGTGCCAGCAGCTTAGCGGGAGCGGTTGCTGAGCAGTTCTTC.

This clone was detected a few times. The chain recombines TRBV30 with TRBJ1-4; unclear D gene. CDR3 size: 13 residues. Germline V CDR1 and CDR2: GTSNPN, SVGIG (reference sequence). V lost 3 bases to trimming and J lost 8 bases, with 13 bases between them. Here the CDR3 DNA reads TGTGCCTGGAGGAAAGCGGGCAGCGAAAAACTGTTTTTT. Amino acid sequence: CAWRKAGSEKLFF.

This clone appeared a single time. The V and J genes are TRBV6-6 and TRBJ2-7, with TRBD1 matching 7 bases. This CDR3 is built from 13 residues. V lost 6 bases, J lost 1 base, and 3 bases stayed unmatched. CDR1 and CDR2 (germline): MNHNY, SVGAGI (reference sequence). CDR3 sequence (DNA): TGTGCCAGCAGCGAACAGGGGTCCTACGAGCAGTACTTC. As protein: CASSEQGSYEQYF.

This clone appeared a few times. The chain recombines TRBV30 with TRBJ1-6, with D possibly TRBD1 on 5 matching bases. The CDR3 is 13 amino acids. V shed 4 bases and J shed 9 bases, with 13 bases lying between them. Germline CDR1 is GTSNPN and CDR2 is SVGIG (reference sequence). The CDR3 protein is CAWKGQAVSPLHF. The CDR3 nucleotides read TGTGCCTGGAAGGGGCAGGCCGTTTCACCCCTCCACTTT.

There are a few counts of this clone. V and J are TRBV7-9 and TRBJ2-2; no clear D. The CDR3 covers 15 residues. Trimming pared 1 base from V and 4 bases from J, leaving 10 bases between. Germline V gene sequence: CDR1 SEHNR, CDR2 FQNEAQ (reference sequence). CDR3: CASSLDLRSTGELFF. The CDR3 DNA reads TGTGCCAGCAGCTTAGATTTGCGGAGCACCGGGGAGCTGTTTTTT.

This clone was recorded a few times. The CDR3 loop is CASRLPGQTIIQQYF. The CDR3 DNA reads TGTGCCAGCAGACTTCCGGGACAGACCATTATCCAGCAGTACTTC. The chain joins TRBV11-2 to TRBJ2-7; 7 bases fit TRBD1. Trimming took 6 bases from V and 8 from J; bases not matched to a gene: 16. The CDR3 totals 15 residues. CDR1 and CDR2 (germline): SGHAT, FQNNGV.

This chain joins TRBV7-3 and TRBJ1-4, with D possibly matching TRBD1 (6 bases). Germline V gene lookup returns CDR1 SGHTA and CDR2 FQGTGA. The CDR3 runs 14 residues. V was shortened by 5 bases and J by 5 bases, with 12 bases between the two germline ends. In DNA form, the CDR3 reads TGTGCCAGCAGCCGTGAACAGGGAAATGAAAAACTGTTTTTT. It specifies CASSREQGNEKLFF.

The CDR3 DNA sequence: TGTGCCAGCAGCAAGCGGGAGGGCCTTGAGACCCAGTACTTC. Its translation: CASSKREGLETQYF. The chain carries TRBV21-1 and TRBJ2-5; the table's D call, TRBD2, was not checked against the DNA. TRBV21-1 is described as a pseudogene. This CDR3 comprises 14 residues.

This rearrangement joins TRBV5-4 to TRBJ2-2, with D possibly called TRBD1 or TRBD2 (6 bases each). Per the germline V gene, CDR1 is SGHNT and CDR2 is YYREEE (reference sequence). Trimming took off 4 bases at V and 3 bases at J, with 22 bases between the two ends. The CDR3 loop spans 18 amino acids. The CDR3 is CASSPIGGGRGDTGELFF. The CDR3 region has the DNA TGTGCCAGCAGCCCAATTGGGGGCGGGCGCGGGGACACCGGGGAGCTGTTTTTT.

The chain uses TRBV28 and TRBJ2-2; D is possibly TRBD2 (6 bases). This CDR3 is built from 16 residues. Germline CDR1 reads MDHEN; CDR2 reads SYDVKM. Trimming stripped 6 bases from V and 0 bases from J, with 14 bases between. This CDR3 is CASRAGRDSNTGELFF. The CDR3 bases are TGTGCCAGCAGGGCGGGGCGTGACTCGAACACCGGGGAGCTGTTTTTT. Together with reference TRBV28 and TRBJ2-2, the CDR3 gives the full variable domain: DVKVTQSSRYLVKRTGEKVFLECVQDMDHENMFWYRQDPGLGLRLIYFSYDVKMKEKGDIPEGYSVSREKKERFSLILESASTNQTSMYLCASRAGRDSNTGELFFGEGSRLTVL.

This clone was recorded a few times. In the same sample, other DNA sequences code for this CDR3. This chain uses TRBV5-1 with TRBJ2-7, with a tentative D call TRBD1 (6 bases). This CDR3 has 13 residues. Trimming stripped 2 bases from V and 4 bases from J, with 10 bases between. The germline V gene has CDR1 SGHRS and CDR2 YFSETQ. The CDR3, as DNA: TGCGCCAGCAGCTTAGTACAGGGTTACGAGCAGTACTTC. Its translation: CASSLVQGYEQYF.